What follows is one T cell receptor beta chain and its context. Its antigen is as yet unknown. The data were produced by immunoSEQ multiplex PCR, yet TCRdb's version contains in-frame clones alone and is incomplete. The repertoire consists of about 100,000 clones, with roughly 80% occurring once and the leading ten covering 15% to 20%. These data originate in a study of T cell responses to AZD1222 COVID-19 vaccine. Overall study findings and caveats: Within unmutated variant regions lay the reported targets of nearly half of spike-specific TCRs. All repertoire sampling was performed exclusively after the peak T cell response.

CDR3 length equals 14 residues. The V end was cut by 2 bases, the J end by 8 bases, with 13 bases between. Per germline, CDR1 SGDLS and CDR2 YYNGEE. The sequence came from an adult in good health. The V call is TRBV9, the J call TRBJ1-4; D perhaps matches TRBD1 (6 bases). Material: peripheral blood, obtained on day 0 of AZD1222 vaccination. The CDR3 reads CASSVGGLSEKLFF. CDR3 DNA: TGTGCCAGCAGCGTCGGGGGCCTGAGCGAAAAACTGTTTTTT.